This T cell receptor (beta chain) came from a study of T cell responses to AZD1222 COVID-19 vaccine. Study context: Combined were second doses at about 4 or about 12 weeks.

Whole-study findings and limits: Donors were mostly white British, more females; clonal diversity possibly underestimated. Reportedly, nearly half the spike-specific TCRs target unmutated variant regions. Baseline seropositivity characterized only a handful of AZD1222 recipients.

Here immunoSEQ multiplex PCR was the method, and the copy in TCRdb shows in-frame clones only, minus some. In the table there are about 140,000 clones, more than 90% of which are singletons. This CDR3 has 19 residues. Germline loops: CDR1 SGHRS, CDR2 YFSETQ. Trimming cost V 4 bases and J 5 bases; bases outside gene matches: 22. This clone was detected once. No antigen is known for it. V usage is TRBV5-1 and J usage is TRBJ1-1; 8 bases map to TRBD1. This TCR was recovered from an adult in good health. The starting material was peripheral blood, obtained on day 0 of AZD1222 vaccination. The chain's CDR3 is CASSPRAGGGRSWDTEAFF. The CDR3 DNA reads as TGCGCCAGCAGCCCACGGGCAGGGGGCGGGAGAAGTTGGGATACTGAAGCTTTCTTT.